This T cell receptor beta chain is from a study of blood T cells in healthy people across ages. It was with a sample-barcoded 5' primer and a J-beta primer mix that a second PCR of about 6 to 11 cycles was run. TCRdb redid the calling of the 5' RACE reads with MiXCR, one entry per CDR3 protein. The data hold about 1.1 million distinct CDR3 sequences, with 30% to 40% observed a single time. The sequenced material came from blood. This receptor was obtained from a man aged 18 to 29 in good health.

CDR3 in amino acids: CASSLAGQGNIQYF. The CDR3 nucleotides are TGTGCCAGCAGCTTAGCAGGACAAGGAAACATTCAGTACTTC. The rearrangement uses TRBV7-2 and TRBJ2-4; a possible D gene is TRBD1 (5 bases). The germline V gene has CDR1 SGHTA and CDR2 FQGNSA. V lost 0 bases, J lost 6 bases, and 9 bases lay in between. The CDR3 loop spans 14 amino acids.